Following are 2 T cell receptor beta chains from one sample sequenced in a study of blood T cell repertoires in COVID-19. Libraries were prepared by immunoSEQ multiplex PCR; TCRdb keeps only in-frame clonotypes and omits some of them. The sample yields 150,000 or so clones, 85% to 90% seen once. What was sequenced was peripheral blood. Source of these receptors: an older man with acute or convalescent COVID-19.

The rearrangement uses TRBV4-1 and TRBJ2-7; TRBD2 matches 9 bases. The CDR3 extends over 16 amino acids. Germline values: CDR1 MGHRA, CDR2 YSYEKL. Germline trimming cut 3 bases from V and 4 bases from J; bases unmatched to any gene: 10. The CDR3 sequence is CASSQVGLARIYEQYF. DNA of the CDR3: TGCGCCAGCAGCCAGGTCGGACTAGCGAGAATTTACGAGCAGTACTTC.

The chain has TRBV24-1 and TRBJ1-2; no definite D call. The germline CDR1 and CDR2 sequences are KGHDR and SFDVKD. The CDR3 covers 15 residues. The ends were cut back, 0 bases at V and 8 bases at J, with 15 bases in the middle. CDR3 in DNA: TGTGCCACCAGTGATTTGCTTGAGGGATCTGGGGGCTACACCTTC. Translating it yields CATSDLLEGSGGYTF.